Listed below are T cell receptor beta chains from one sample, sequenced in a study of cytomegalovirus exposure and HLA in healthy donors. Profiling relied on immunoSEQ multiplex PCR, and the TCRdb table lists in-frame clones only, not all of them. Among roughly 120,000 clones listed, approximately 80% were seen once. Sequenced: PBMCs. Every receptor here comes from a woman in her thirties or forties in good health and CMV-seropositive. Both conserved end residues are part of each CDR3. The D gene is left open where the match is weak. Some rows have no size entry. The others give once, few or many, or a class for an expanded clone.

clone size | J gene | V gene | D gene | CDR3 DNA | CDR3 protein
NA | TRBJ1-1 | TRBV14 | NA | TGTGCCAGCAGCCAAGAATGGTGGGGCGGTAGGAACACTGAAGCTTTCTTT | CASSQEWWGGRNTEAFF
NA | TRBJ2-7 | TRBV7-9 | NA | TGTGCCAGCAGCTTGAGGGAGCGGAACTACGAGCAGTACTTC | CASSLRERNYEQYF
NA | TRBJ1-2 | TRBV27 | TRBD1 | TGTGCCAGCAGTTTAACGGGACAGGGTCATAACTATGGCTACACCTTC | CASSLTGQGHNYGYTF
NA | TRBJ2-7 | TRBV25-1 | NA | TGTGCCAGCAGTGTTGACTTCTACGAGCAGTACTTC | CASSVDFYEQYF
NA | TRBJ2-2 | TRBV27 | TRBD1 | TGTGCCAGCAGTTTCCAGGGGGCCGGGGAGCTGTTTTTT | CASSFQGAGELFF
once | TRBJ2-2 | TRBV30 | NA | TGTGCCTGGAGTCTCTCCGGGGAGCTGTTTTTT | CAWSLSGELFF
NA | TRBJ1-4 | TRBV6-1 | NA | TGTGCCAGCAGGGAGGGATCAACTAATGAAAAACTGTTTTTT | CASREGSTNEKLFF
once | TRBJ2-7 | TRBV6-1 | NA | TGTGCCAGCAGGGCGGTCTCCAACGAGCAGTACTTC | CASRAVSNEQYF
NA | TRBJ2-3 | TRBV18 | NA | TGTGCCAGCTCAAGCTCGCTCAGCGAGTACACAGATACGCAGTATTTT | CASSSSLSEYTDTQYF
NA | TRBJ1-4 | TRBV4-1 | TRBD1 | TGCGCCAGCAGCCAAGCAGGGGGTGGTCGTGAAAAACTGTTTTTT | CASSQAGGGREKLFF
NA | TRBJ1-2 | TRBV27 | NA | TGTGCCAGCAGTTTATCTGGGAGGGCCGATGGCTACACCTTC | CASSLSGRADGYTF
NA | TRBJ2-1 | TRBV7-9 | NA | TGTGCCAGCAGCTTAAGGACACTCTACAATGAGCAGTTCTTC | CASSLRTLYNEQFF
few | TRBJ2-7 | TRBV11-2 | TRBD2 | TGTGCCAGCAGCTTAGATAGAGGCGGGAGGCCTAGCTCCTACGAGCAGTACTTC | CASSLDRGGRPSSYEQYF
few | TRBJ2-1 | TRBV7-3 | TRBD2 | TGTGCCAGCAGCTTGACGGGAGGGCGTAATGAGCAGTTCTTC | CASSLTGGRNEQFF
many | TRBJ1-1 | TRBV5-3 | NA | TGTGCCAGAAGCCTCGGAGGGGTGAACACTGAAGCTTTCTTT | CARSLGGVNTEAFF
NA | TRBJ2-7 | TRBV18 | TRBD2 | TGTGCCAGCTCCGGATCAGCCGGGAGGGAGCAGTACTTC | CASSGSAGREQYF
few | TRBJ2-4 | TRBV19 | TRBD1 | TGTGCCAGTAGTCCCTGGGGACAGGGAGCCAAAAACATTCAGTACTTC | CASSPWGQGAKNIQYF
NA | TRBJ2-7 | TRBV28 | TRBD2 | TGTGCCAGCAGTTCACGGACTAGCGGGAGTTTCTCCTACGAGCAGTACTTC | CASSSRTSGSFSYEQYF
NA | TRBJ1-1 | TRBV28 | NA | TGTGCCAGCGGAAACTACATGAACACTGAAGCTTTCTTT | CASGNYMNTEAFF
NA | TRBJ2-7 | TRBV11-2 | NA | TGTGCCAGCAGCTCCCAGCGGGTAAGCTCCTACGAGCAGTACTTC | CASSSQRVSSYEQYF
NA | TRBJ1-4 | TRBV19 | NA | TGTGCCAGTAGCTCCCGGGGGACGTCTGAAAAACTGTTTTTT | CASSSRGTSEKLFF
once | TRBJ2-2 | TRBV19 | NA | TGTGCCAGTTCTCAGGGGGGCGTCGGGGAGCTGTTTTTT | CASSQGGVGELFF
NA | TRBJ1-1 | TRBV9 | NA | TGTGCCAGCAGCGTAGAACAGGGTAGCACTGAAGCTTTCTTT | CASSVEQGSTEAFF
NA | TRBJ2-2 | TRBV5-1 | NA | TGCGCCAGCAGCGTATTGTCGCGGCCTATCCTGGGGCACGGCGGGGAGCTGTTTTTT | CASSVLSRPILGHGGELFF
NA | TRBJ2-3 | TRBV10-3 | NA | TGTGCCATCAGTGGGCCAGGCACAGATACGCAGTATTTT | CAISGPGTDTQYF
NA | TRBJ2-3 | TRBV30 | NA | TGTGCCTGGAGTACCGACAACACAGATACGCAGTATTTT | CAWSTDNTDTQYF
NA | TRBJ1-5 | TRBV11-2 | NA | TGTGCCAGCAGCTTAGATGTCCTAAATCAGCCCCAGCATTTT | CASSLDVLNQPQHF
few | TRBJ2-3 | TRBV4-1 | NA | TGCGCCAGCAGCCAAGAGGAGAGTAGCACAGATACGCAGTATTTT | CASSQEESSTDTQYF
NA | TRBJ1-1 | TRBV27 | NA | TGTGCCAGCAGTTTATACGGGGGGCAAACTGAAGCTTTCTTT | CASSLYGGQTEAFF
NA | TRBJ1-2 | TRBV4-1 | NA | TGCGCCAGCAGCCAAGGAAAAGGGAGAGCTAACTATGGCTACACCTTC | CASSQGKGRANYGYTF
once | TRBJ2-3 | TRBV5-1 | NA | TGCGCCAGCAGTTCGGGGATAACAGATACGCAGTATTTT | CASSSGITDTQYF
once | TRBJ2-5 | TRBV16 | TRBD2 | TGTGCCAGCAGTCTTAGCGGGAGGCCTCAAGAGACCCAGTACTTC | CASSLSGRPQETQYF
NA | TRBJ2-2 | TRBV28 | TRBD1 | TGTGCCAGTCAGGGACAGATTATGACCGGGGAGCTGTTTTTT | CASQGQIMTGELFF
NA | TRBJ2-3 | TRBV7-2 | TRBD2 | TGTGCCAGCAGCCAAGACCGGACTAGCGGGAGGGCCGGCACAGATACGCAGTATTTT | CASSQDRTSGRAGTDTQYF
NA | TRBJ2-5 | TRBV11-2 | NA | TGTGCCAGCAGCTTAGGGAGTAGTTTGGAGACCCAGTACTTC | CASSLGSSLETQYF
NA | TRBJ2-3 | TRBV16 | TRBD2 | TGTGCCAGCAGCCAATCACTAGCGGGAGTGACATCGAGCACAGATACGCAGTATTTT | CASSQSLAGVTSSTDTQYF
NA | TRBJ2-3 | TRBV10-1 | TRBD2 | TGCGCCAGCAGTAGCGGGAGCCTCACAGATACGCAGTATTTT | CASSSGSLTDTQYF
NA | TRBJ2-2 | TRBV5-1 | TRBD1 | TGCGCCAGCAAGGGGGCGCCGGACACCGGGGAGCTGTTTTTT | CASKGAPDTGELFF
once | TRBJ2-7 | TRBV1 | NA | TGCACCAGCAGAAGACTAGCACACGAGCAGTACTTC | CTSRRLAHEQYF
few | TRBJ1-2 | TRBV9 | NA | TGTGCCAGCAGCCCAAGCCGCGCTAACTATGGCTACACCTTC | CASSPSRANYGYTF
NA | TRBJ1-3 | TRBV11-3 | TRBD1 | TGTGCCAGCAGCTCAGGACAGGCTGAAGGAAACACCATATATTTT | CASSSGQAEGNTIYF
NA | TRBJ2-2 | TRBV7-9 | NA | TGTGCCAGTCAAGGGGCGAACACCGGGGAGCTGTTTTTT | CASQGANTGELFF
NA | TRBJ2-7 | TRBV28 | NA | TGTGCCAGCAGTTTTGACGGAGAGGGCTACGAGCAGTACTTC | CASSFDGEGYEQYF